These T cell receptor beta chains were read from a single sample in a study of T cells in Graves' hyperthyroidism and ophthalmopathy. Using its own MiXCR run on the multiplex PCR reads, TCRdb lists one record per CDR3 protein. Of more than 650,000 distinct CDR3 sequences listed, around 15% were seen once; the top ten hold about 10%. What was sequenced was blood. Source of these receptors: a young woman with Graves' hyperthyroidism. Both conserved end residues are part of each CDR3. Each record gives: clone size, J gene, V gene, D gene, CDR3 DNA, CDR3 protein. A D gene is named only where the DNA matches it firmly. Part of the rows lack a size; the others show once, few, many or a class for expanded clones.

abundance: many; j_gene: TRBJ1-3; v_gene: TRBV12-3/TRBV12-4; d_gene: TRBD1; CDR3nt: TGTGCCAGCAGTCTTGGACAGGGGACTGGAAACACCATATATTTT; CDR3aa: CASSLGQGTGNTIYF
abundance: -; j_gene: TRBJ2-3; v_gene: TRBV18; d_gene: -; CDR3nt: TGTGCCAGCTCGCACGGGGATGGTGAGCAGTATTTT; CDR3aa: CASSHGDGEQYF
abundance: few; j_gene: TRBJ2-1; v_gene: TRBV7-2; d_gene: TRBD2; CDR3nt: TGTGCCAGCAGCTCGGGACTAGCGGGAGGTCATGAGCAGTTCTTC; CDR3aa: CASSSGLAGGHEQFF
abundance: -; j_gene: TRBJ1-1; v_gene: TRBV12-3/TRBV12-4; d_gene: -; CDR3nt: TGTGCCAGCAGCCCGGACCTGGGGGGCCTGGGGAAAGCTTTCTTT; CDR3aa: CASSPDLGGLGKAFF
abundance: -; j_gene: TRBJ2-7; v_gene: TRBV28; d_gene: TRBD1; CDR3nt: TGTGCCAGCAGCCCAGCCCAGAGAACAGGGGGAGAGCAGTACTTC; CDR3aa: CASSPAQRTGGEQYF
abundance: -; j_gene: TRBJ1-5; v_gene: TRBV4-1; d_gene: TRBD1; CDR3nt: TGCGCCAGCAGCCTGACAGGGCCTAGCAATCAGCCCCAGCATTTT; CDR3aa: CASSLTGPSNQPQHF
abundance: few; j_gene: TRBJ2-7; v_gene: TRBV27; d_gene: TRBD2; CDR3nt: TGTGCCAGCAGCTCCCGGGAGGGAAACTCCTACGAGCAGTACTTC; CDR3aa: CASSSREGNSYEQYF
abundance: many; j_gene: TRBJ1-1; v_gene: TRBV29-1; d_gene: -; CDR3nt: TGCAGCGTTGAAGGTACGCTCTACACTGAAGCTTTCTTT; CDR3aa: CSVEGTLYTEAFF
abundance: -; j_gene: TRBJ1-1; v_gene: TRBV29-1; d_gene: -; CDR3nt: TGCAGCGTTGAATTAGAGTCACTTGAAGCTTTCTTT; CDR3aa: CSVELESLEAFF
abundance: many; j_gene: TRBJ1-5; v_gene: TRBV20-1; d_gene: -; CDR3nt: TGCAGTGCTAAGAGGTCTCTCAGTCAGCCCCAGCATTTT; CDR3aa: CSAKRSLSQPQHF
abundance: -; j_gene: TRBJ2-6; v_gene: TRBV7-3; d_gene: -; CDR3nt: TGTGCCAGCAGCTTAACAGGTGTGGGGGCCAACGTCCTGACTTTC; CDR3aa: CASSLTGVGANVLTF
abundance: -; j_gene: TRBJ2-7; v_gene: TRBV29-1; d_gene: TRBD1; CDR3nt: TGCAGCGTTAAAGGTACAGGGGTCTACGAGCAGTACTTC; CDR3aa: CSVKGTGVYEQYF
abundance: many; j_gene: TRBJ2-1; v_gene: TRBV18; d_gene: -; CDR3nt: TGTGCCAGCTCACCAGTCCCATCCAATGAGCAGTTCTTC; CDR3aa: CASSPVPSNEQFF
abundance: -; j_gene: TRBJ1-1; v_gene: TRBV4-3; d_gene: -; CDR3nt: TGCGCCAGCAGCCAACCCGGGGATGGTACTGAAGCTTTCTTT; CDR3aa: CASSQPGDGTEAFF
abundance: many; j_gene: TRBJ2-1; v_gene: TRBV7-3; d_gene: -; CDR3nt: TGTGCCAGCAGCTTAAATCCGGGTTTGGTCGACAATGAGCAGTTCTTC; CDR3aa: CASSLNPGLVDNEQFF
abundance: -; j_gene: TRBJ2-5; v_gene: TRBV7-9; d_gene: TRBD2; CDR3nt: TGTGCCAGCAGCTCAAAACTAGCGGGAGATTGGGAGACCCAGTACTTC; CDR3aa: CASSSKLAGDWETQYF
abundance: few; j_gene: TRBJ2-7; v_gene: TRBV13; d_gene: TRBD2; CDR3nt: TGTGCCAGCAGCTCCGCGAACCTAGCGGGAGGGGATCGCTACGAGCAGTACTTC; CDR3aa: CASSSANLAGGDRYEQYF
abundance: many; j_gene: TRBJ2-7; v_gene: TRBV20-1; d_gene: TRBD2; CDR3nt: TGCAGTGCTAGTTTTGCGGGAGGGGGAGGATACGAGCAGTACTTC; CDR3aa: CSASFAGGGGYEQYF
abundance: -; j_gene: TRBJ1-5; v_gene: TRBV24-1; d_gene: TRBD1; CDR3nt: TGTGCCACCAGTCCCGGGACAGGGGCTAATCAGCCCCAGCATTTT; CDR3aa: CATSPGTGANQPQHF
abundance: many; j_gene: TRBJ2-3; v_gene: TRBV27; d_gene: TRBD2; CDR3nt: TGTGCCAGCAGTCTAGCGGGAGCGGTCACAGATACGCAGTATTTT; CDR3aa: CASSLAGAVTDTQYF
abundance: many; j_gene: TRBJ2-1; v_gene: TRBV12-3/TRBV12-4; d_gene: TRBD1; CDR3nt: TGTGCCAGCAGTTTTGAGTCAGGGGGCGGGTTGGTCACCAATGAGCAGTTCTTC; CDR3aa: CASSFESGGGLVTNEQFF
abundance: few; j_gene: TRBJ2-1; v_gene: TRBV7-7; d_gene: TRBD1; CDR3nt: TGTGCCAGTAGCCCGGGACAGACGATACTTGAGCAGTTCTTC; CDR3aa: CASSPGQTILEQFF
abundance: many; j_gene: TRBJ2-5; v_gene: TRBV20-1; d_gene: TRBD2; CDR3nt: TGCAGTGCTATGAAGGGGGCGGGAGGGGAGACCCAGTACTTC; CDR3aa: CSAMKGAGGETQYF
abundance: -; j_gene: TRBJ2-4; v_gene: TRBV28; d_gene: TRBD2; CDR3nt: TGTGCCAGCAGTCGAGCGGGAGGGCCCCAAGGTAGCATTCAGTACTTC; CDR3aa: CASSRAGGPQGSIQYF
abundance: many; j_gene: TRBJ1-1; v_gene: TRBV18; d_gene: -; CDR3nt: TGTGCCAGCTCACCGACTCAAGGACCTAGGAACACTGAAGCTTTCTTT; CDR3aa: CASSPTQGPRNTEAFF
abundance: many; j_gene: TRBJ2-7; v_gene: TRBV7-3; d_gene: -; CDR3nt: TGTGCCAGCAGCTCACGGGGAGGCCACGAGCAGTACTTC; CDR3aa: CASSSRGGHEQYF
abundance: -; j_gene: TRBJ2-1; v_gene: TRBV19; d_gene: -; CDR3nt: TGTGCCAGTAGTATTTCCGCGAATACATACAATGAGCAGTTCTTC; CDR3aa: CASSISANTYNEQFF
abundance: -; j_gene: TRBJ1-5; v_gene: TRBV7-8; d_gene: -; CDR3nt: TGTGCCAGCAGCTTAGCTATCTTGGTTGGGGGGTACAATCAGCCCCAGCATTTT; CDR3aa: CASSLAILVGGYNQPQHF
abundance: many; j_gene: TRBJ1-1; v_gene: TRBV5-6; d_gene: TRBD1; CDR3nt: TGTGCCAGCAGCTTGAGGGGGCCAGACACTGAAGCTTTCTTT; CDR3aa: CASSLRGPDTEAFF
abundance: many; j_gene: TRBJ2-7; v_gene: TRBV9; d_gene: -; CDR3nt: TGTGCCAGCAGCGTAGCGGCAGGGGCCTACGAGCAGTACTTC; CDR3aa: CASSVAAGAYEQYF
abundance: many; j_gene: TRBJ2-2; v_gene: TRBV14; d_gene: -; CDR3nt: TGTGCCAGCAGCCTGACAGGAGCGAACACCGGGGAGCTGTTTTTT; CDR3aa: CASSLTGANTGELFF
abundance: -; j_gene: TRBJ2-7; v_gene: TRBV7-2; d_gene: -; CDR3nt: TGTGCCAGCAGCTCCTCTCGACAGGCATCCTACGAGCAGTACTTC; CDR3aa: CASSSSRQASYEQYF
abundance: many; j_gene: TRBJ2-7; v_gene: TRBV7-8; d_gene: TRBD2; CDR3nt: TGTGCCAGCAGCTTTGGAGCGGGAGGCGTCTACGAGCAGTACTTC; CDR3aa: CASSFGAGGVYEQYF
abundance: few; j_gene: TRBJ2-4; v_gene: TRBV4-1; d_gene: -; CDR3nt: TGCGCCAGCAGCCAAGATCTTCAGAGGGGTAAAAACATTCAGTACTTC; CDR3aa: CASSQDLQRGKNIQYF
abundance: many; j_gene: TRBJ2-1; v_gene: TRBV20-1; d_gene: TRBD2; CDR3nt: TGCAGTGCTAGATGGACTAGCGGGAGAAACAATGAGCAGTTCTTC; CDR3aa: CSARWTSGRNNEQFF
abundance: few; j_gene: TRBJ2-7; v_gene: TRBV20-1; d_gene: -; CDR3nt: TGCAGTGCTGAGGGACGGGACTCCTACGAGCAGTACTTC; CDR3aa: CSAEGRDSYEQYF
abundance: -; j_gene: TRBJ1-1; v_gene: TRBV6-4; d_gene: -; CDR3nt: TGTGCCAGCAGTTTTGACCGGGTACGGGCTAGGGCTTTCTTT; CDR3aa: CASSFDRVRARAFF
abundance: -; j_gene: TRBJ2-7; v_gene: TRBV6-2/TRBV6-3; d_gene: -; CDR3nt: TGTGCCAGCGGGTTCGAGCAGTACTTC; CDR3aa: CASGFEQYF
abundance: -; j_gene: TRBJ1-5; v_gene: TRBV7-9; d_gene: -; CDR3nt: TGTGCCAGCAGCTCCTCTCCCTACAGGGATAATCAGCCCCAGCATTTT; CDR3aa: CASSSSPYRDNQPQHF
abundance: many; j_gene: TRBJ1-5; v_gene: TRBV12-3/TRBV12-4; d_gene: -; CDR3nt: TGTGCCAGCAGGGTCTCCAATCAGCCCCAGCATTTT; CDR3aa: CASRVSNQPQHF
abundance: few; j_gene: TRBJ2-7; v_gene: TRBV9; d_gene: TRBD1; CDR3nt: TGTGCCAGCAGCGTAGCTGGGACAGGGGGCCACGAGCAGTACTTC; CDR3aa: CASSVAGTGGHEQYF
abundance: few; j_gene: TRBJ2-3; v_gene: TRBV9; d_gene: -; CDR3nt: TGTGCCAGCAGCCGGGAAAGCACAGATACGCAGTATTTT; CDR3aa: CASSRESTDTQYF
abundance: many; j_gene: TRBJ1-1; v_gene: TRBV6-6; d_gene: -; CDR3nt: TGTGCCAGCAGTTACTTGCTAGACACTGAAGCTTTCTTT; CDR3aa: CASSYLLDTEAFF
abundance: many; j_gene: TRBJ2-5; v_gene: TRBV11-3; d_gene: -; CDR3nt: TGTGCCAGCAGCTCTCGGCGGCAAGAGACCCAGTACTTC; CDR3aa: CASSSRRQETQYF
abundance: many; j_gene: TRBJ2-3; v_gene: TRBV28; d_gene: TRBD2; CDR3nt: TGTGCCAGCAGTTTATCCTCTTGGACTAGCGGGAGGGCCCGAGCAGATACGCAGTATTTT; CDR3aa: CASSLSSWTSGRARADTQYF
abundance: many; j_gene: TRBJ1-1; v_gene: TRBV4-1; d_gene: -; CDR3nt: TGCGCCAGCAGCCAAAGAGCTACTATGAACACTGAAGCTTTCTTT; CDR3aa: CASSQRATMNTEAFF
abundance: -; j_gene: TRBJ1-6; v_gene: TRBV5-4; d_gene: -; CDR3nt: TGTGCCACTCGGGCCTTTTCCGATAATTCACCCCTCCACTTT; CDR3aa: CATRAFSDNSPLHF
abundance: -; j_gene: TRBJ1-4; v_gene: TRBV20-1; d_gene: -; CDR3nt: TGCAGTGCTAGAGATGTTGCAGGCGAAAAACTGTTTTTT; CDR3aa: CSARDVAGEKLFF